Detailed here is one T cell receptor (beta chain). Its antigen is still unknown. This sequence may be a read error, since a much larger clone differs from it by one base. RNA transcripts provided the source from which TCR beta CDR3 regions were amplified. When the TCR CDR3 underwent first-round RT-PCR, the HTBI primer set was used. One entry per CDR3 protein, called by TCRdb with MiXCR from the multiplex PCR reads. The sample includes 300,000 to 400,000 distinct CDR3 sequences, about 20% of them seen just once. This entry is derived from a study of T cells in Graves' hyperthyroidism and ophthalmopathy. Points from the study as a whole: A 13 V-J signature model discriminated ophthalmopathy versus stable hyperthyroidism.

The CDR3 extends over 12 amino acids. Germline V lookup: CDR1 GTSNPN, CDR2 SVGIG (reference sequence). The hyperthyroidism was newly diagnosed and had lasted under 2 months; the patients were aged 18 to 65. For the diagnoses, clinical symptoms, serum thyroxine and TRAb, thyroid ultrasound and orbital computed tomography were used. The clonotype was recovered from a woman in her 50s with Graves' hyperthyroidism. Sequenced input: blood. The chain couples TRBV30 to TRBJ2-5, with D perhaps matching TRBD1 (5 bases). The CDR3 nucleotides are TGTGCCCGGAGTCAGGGTGGAGAGACCCAGTACTTC. Its protein product is CARSQGGETQYF.